The 10 T cell receptor beta chains below all came from one sample that was sequenced in a study of beta chain features in type 1 diabetes. General study points: Researchers report that Type 1 diabetes patients had moderately but significantly shorter TCRB CDR3s across all four CD4+ subsets.

Their cognate antigens are unknown. cDNA synthesis used the whole RNA isolate, giving expressed TCRB sequences. Method: immunoSEQ multiplex PCR; TCRdb's copy keeps in-frame clones and lacks some. This sample carries around 160,000 clones, around 8.6% of them seen once, and the ten largest clones take around 0.56%. The sequencing input was central memory CD4+ T cells from blood. These receptor sequences come from a woman aged 18-29 years with type 1 diabetes.

V usage is TRBV29-1 and J usage is TRBJ1-3; TRBD1 agrees at 7 bases. There are 13 residues in the CDR3. Germline CDR1 SQVTM, CDR2 ANQGSEA. Trimming removed 7 bases from V and 0 bases from J; junction bases left unmatched: 3. CDR3 region: CSAQGFSGNTIYF. Here the CDR3 DNA reads TGCAGCGCACAGGGGTTCTCTGGAAACACCATATATTTT.

The gene calls are TRBV27 and TRBJ1-1; a possible D gene is TRBD1 (5 bases). V lost 5 bases, J lost 2 bases, and 15 bases lay in between. Germline CDR1 reads MNHEY; CDR2 reads SMNVEV (reference sequence). This CDR3 region has 15 residues. The CDR3: CASSQTTTANTEAFF. The CDR3 DNA is TGTGCCAGCAGTCAAACTACGACAGCCAACACTGAAGCTTTCTTT.

The sample holds a few counts of this clone. This chain connects TRBV29-1 to TRBJ2-7, with 13 bases matching TRBD2. Germline CDR1 reads SQVTM; CDR2 reads ANQGSEA. V was clipped by 2 bases and J by 4 bases; unmatched bases: 5. CDR3 size: 15 residues. This CDR3 reads CSVERRTSGRYEQYF. CDR3 DNA sequence: TGCAGCGTTGAACGGAGGACTAGCGGGAGATACGAGCAGTACTTC.

The chain couples TRBV14 to TRBJ2-5; possible D gene TRBD2, 5 bases. With 2 bases removed from V and 5 bases from J, the gap between germline ends came to 12 bases. CDR3 length: 14 amino acids. CDR1 and CDR2 (germline): SGHDN, FVKESK. This CDR3 reads CASSQRNGMETQYF. The CDR3 region has the DNA TGTGCCAGCAGCCAAAGAAACGGGATGGAGACCCAGTACTTC.

This chain joins TRBV30 and TRBJ2-7; 7 positions agree with TRBD2. This CDR3 comprises 14 residues. Per germline, CDR1 GTSNPN and CDR2 SVGIG (reference sequence). Trimming removed 3 bases from V and 5 bases from J; junction bases left unmatched: 10. CDR3 nucleotide sequence: TGTGCCTGGAGGACGGGCGGGAGTCCCCACGAGCAGTACTTC. It encodes CAWRTGGSPHEQYF.

In this sample, this clone turned up a few times. The gene calls are TRBV2 and TRBJ2-1; TRBD2 is a possible D gene (6 bases). Germline V lookup: CDR1 SNHLY, CDR2 FYNNEI. With 1 base removed from V and 7 bases from J, the gap between germline ends came to 11 bases. The CDR3 has 14 amino acids. For the CDR3, the DNA is TGTGCCAGCAGTGAAGGACTAGGCTGGAATGAGCAGTTCTTC. This sequence encodes CASSEGLGWNEQFF.

This clone was observed a few times. This chain links TRBV29-1 with TRBJ2-5, with 12 bases lining up with TRBD2. The J call could be wrong; TRBJ2-7 is a better fit for the DNA end. The CDR3 is 12 residues long. From germline, CDR1 is SQVTM and CDR2 ANQGSEA. The CDR3: CPGTSGLYEQYF. DNA of the CDR3: TGCCCCGGGACTAGCGGGCTATACGAGCAGTACTTC.

This chain joins TRBV7-9 and TRBJ1-5; the match to TRBD1 covers 7 bases. Trimming cost V 6 bases and J 7 bases; bases outside gene matches: 6. CDR1 and CDR2 (germline): SEHNR, FQNEAQ (reference sequence). The CDR3 extends over 13 amino acids. DNA of the CDR3: TGTGCCAGCAGTCTCGGGACAGTACAGCCCCAGCATTTT. Protein product: CASSLGTVQPQHF. The variable domain in full, with the rest retrieved from reference TRBV7-9 and TRBJ1-5, is DTGVSQNPRHKITKRGQNVTFRCDPISEHNRLYWYRQTLGQGPEFLTYFQNEAQLEKSRLLSDRFSAERPKGSFSTLEIQRTEQGDSAMYLCASSLGTVQPQHFGDGTRLSIL.

Notes on this clone: The sample holds other DNA sequences that translate to the same CDR3. The CDR3 sequence: CASSPLAGEETQYF. The CDR3 coding sequence is TGTGCCAGCTCACCTCTGGCAGGGGAAGAGACCCAGTACTTC. The chain employs TRBV18 and TRBJ2-5, with D possibly TRBD1 on 6 matching bases. The V end lost 3 bases, the J end lost 3 bases, and 11 bases lay between the germline ends. This CDR3 has 14 amino acids. Per germline, CDR1 KGHSH and CDR2 LQKENI.

The genes are TRBV29-1 and TRBJ1-2; 10 nucleotides line up with TRBD1. Unmatched junction bases numbered 9, after V lost 3 bases and J lost 8 bases. Germline V CDR1 and CDR2: SQVTM, ANQGSEA. This CDR3 is 14 amino acids long. The CDR3 spells CSVDGTGEVLGYTF. CDR3 DNA: TGCAGCGTTGACGGGACAGGGGAAGTGTTGGGCTACACCTTC.